This entry features one TCR beta chain sequence. Those enrolled, adults aged about 18 to 89 years, came from about two dozen US areas. Donors were grouped by their self-reported clinical history. Assay: immunoSEQ multiplex PCR; the TCRdb copy retains only in-frame clones and omits some. The sample lists some 210,000 clones, roughly 87% occurring once. This entry comes from a study of blood T cell repertoires in COVID-19. Study summary: Samples of COVID-19 (acute and convalescent) were obtained from the United States, Italy and Spain. Sample material is recorded as cDNA or gDNA derived from T cells, B-cell-depleted T cells, or PBMCs.

The CDR3 totals 13 residues. Per the germline V gene, CDR1 is MDHEN and CDR2 is SYDVKM. The V and J ends lost 3 bases and 5 bases respectively, with 8 bases between them. The sequence was obtained from a man younger than 35 with acute COVID-19. Sequencing was done on a sample of PBMCs or T cells enriched from blood (not recorded which). The rearrangement uses TRBV28 and TRBJ2-1; D gene ambiguous. CDR3 DNA: TGTGCCAGCAGTTTGATTAGCCACAATGAGCAGTTCTTC. It codes for CASSLISHNEQFF.